Listed below are T cell receptor beta chains from one sample, sequenced in a study of shared clonotypes between healthy human individuals. Some clones are missing from TCRdb's copy, which holds only in-frame ones; the method was immunoSEQ multiplex PCR. The data contain hundreds of thousands of clones, almost 97% of them singletons. Material for sequencing was naive CD4+ T cells sorted from blood. Receptor source: a woman aged 25 to 39 in good health. Each CDR3 is given with its conserved first and last residue. D genes are given only for firm matches. Some rows mark clone size as missing; the rest say once, few, many or name a class of expanded clone.

v_call: TRBV28
d_call: .
j_call: TRBJ2-7
clone_size: .
cdr3_aa: CASSLMPWSSYEQYF
cdr3_nt: TGTGCCAGCAGTTTAATGCCGTGGAGCTCCTACGAGCAGTACTTC

v_call: TRBV30
d_call: .
j_call: TRBJ1-4
clone_size: .
cdr3_aa: CAWSPGNPGEKLFF
cdr3_nt: TGTGCCTGGAGTCCCGGGAACCCAGGGGAAAAACTGTTTTTT

v_call: TRBV28
d_call: TRBD2
j_call: TRBJ2-1
clone_size: .
cdr3_aa: CASRLLAGEQFF
cdr3_nt: TGTGCCAGCAGACTTCTAGCGGGCGAGCAGTTCTTC

v_call: TRBV4-2
d_call: .
j_call: TRBJ2-1
clone_size: .
cdr3_aa: CASSQDRPNEQFF
cdr3_nt: TGTGCCAGCAGCCAAGATCGGCCAAATGAGCAGTTCTTC

v_call: TRBV7-9
d_call: TRBD2
j_call: TRBJ2-1
clone_size: .
cdr3_aa: CASSQRPGLAGHNEQFF
cdr3_nt: TGTGCCAGCAGCCAACGCCCGGGACTAGCGGGACACAATGAGCAGTTCTTC

v_call: TRBV4-1
d_call: .
j_call: TRBJ2-7
clone_size: .
cdr3_aa: CASSQGKAQPSYEQYF
cdr3_nt: TGCGCCAGCAGCCAAGGTAAGGCTCAACCCTCCTACGAGCAGTACTTC

v_call: TRBV15
d_call: .
j_call: TRBJ1-5
clone_size: once
cdr3_aa: CATSRSNQPQHF
cdr3_nt: TGTGCCACCAGCAGAAGCAATCAGCCCCAGCATTTT

v_call: TRBV5-1
d_call: .
j_call: TRBJ1-2
clone_size: .
cdr3_aa: CASSLEGENTF
cdr3_nt: TGCGCCAGCAGCTTGGAGGGGGAGAACACCTTC

v_call: TRBV6-4
d_call: .
j_call: TRBJ2-7
clone_size: .
cdr3_aa: CASSDFLMWGLPFYEQYF
cdr3_nt: TGTGCCAGCAGTGACTTCCTCATGTGGGGATTGCCCTTCTACGAGCAGTACTTC

v_call: TRBV10-3
d_call: .
j_call: TRBJ2-7
clone_size: .
cdr3_aa: CAISVKETYEQYF
cdr3_nt: TGTGCCATCAGTGTTAAGGAAACCTACGAGCAGTACTTC

v_call: TRBV6-5
d_call: TRBD2
j_call: TRBJ2-7
clone_size: .
cdr3_aa: CASSLTGTSREQYF
cdr3_nt: TGTGCCAGCAGTCTAACCGGGACTAGTCGCGAGCAGTACTTC

v_call: TRBV15
d_call: .
j_call: TRBJ1-1
clone_size: .
cdr3_aa: CATSRDDMRRSMNTEAFF
cdr3_nt: TGTGCCACCAGCAGAGATGACATGAGACGGAGTATGAACACTGAAGCTTTCTTT

v_call: TRBV4-1
d_call: .
j_call: TRBJ2-7
clone_size: once
cdr3_aa: CASSQAGGSRYEQYF
cdr3_nt: TGCGCCAGCAGCCAGGCCGGTGGGTCCCGCTACGAGCAGTACTTC

v_call: TRBV6-4
d_call: .
j_call: TRBJ2-1
clone_size: .
cdr3_aa: CASSDSAGSSYNEQFF
cdr3_nt: TGTGCCAGCAGTGACTCGGCGGGATCCTCCTACAATGAGCAGTTCTTC

v_call: TRBV6-1
d_call: TRBD1
j_call: TRBJ2-1
clone_size: .
cdr3_aa: CASKGQGAGNEQFF
cdr3_nt: TGTGCCAGCAAAGGACAGGGGGCAGGTAATGAGCAGTTCTTC

v_call: TRBV28
d_call: TRBD2
j_call: TRBJ2-1
clone_size: .
cdr3_aa: CASSAPLAGGPNEQFF
cdr3_nt: TGTGCCAGCAGTGCCCCACTAGCGGGAGGGCCTAATGAGCAGTTCTTC

v_call: TRBV6-6
d_call: TRBD1
j_call: TRBJ1-2
clone_size: .
cdr3_aa: CASRRQGLGWNGYTF
cdr3_nt: TGTGCCAGCAGGCGACAGGGGCTCGGCTGGAATGGCTACACCTTC

v_call: TRBV19
d_call: .
j_call: TRBJ2-7
clone_size: .
cdr3_aa: CASGAVHEQYF
cdr3_nt: TGTGCCAGTGGGGCGGTTCACGAGCAGTACTTC

v_call: TRBV5-4
d_call: .
j_call: TRBJ2-2
clone_size: .
cdr3_aa: CASGGILTTGELFF
cdr3_nt: TGTGCCAGCGGAGGAATACTTACCACCGGGGAGCTGTTTTTT

v_call: TRBV7-9
d_call: TRBD1
j_call: TRBJ1-5
clone_size: .
cdr3_aa: CASSFRTGISSSQPQHF
cdr3_nt: TGTGCCAGCAGCTTTAGGACAGGGATTTCGAGTAGTCAGCCCCAGCATTTT

v_call: TRBV10-2
d_call: .
j_call: TRBJ2-7
clone_size: .
cdr3_aa: CASRVAYEQYF
cdr3_nt: TGCGCCAGCAGGGTCGCCTACGAGCAGTACTTC

v_call: TRBV6-8
d_call: .
j_call: TRBJ2-7
clone_size: .
cdr3_aa: CASTSGAKLTYEQYF
cdr3_nt: TGTGCCAGCACCTCAGGGGCGAAGTTGACCTACGAGCAGTACTTC

v_call: TRBV6-1
d_call: .
j_call: TRBJ2-7
clone_size: .
cdr3_aa: CASSREGTNREYF
cdr3_nt: TGTGCCAGCAGTAGAGAAGGGACAAACCGGGAGTACTTC

v_call: TRBV5-1
d_call: TRBD2
j_call: TRBJ2-1
clone_size: .
cdr3_aa: CASLGLAGGDYNEQFF
cdr3_nt: TGCGCCAGCTTGGGACTAGCGGGAGGGGACTACAATGAGCAGTTCTTC

v_call: TRBV10-1
d_call: .
j_call: TRBJ1-1
clone_size: .
cdr3_aa: CASSEEARTEAFF
cdr3_nt: TGCGCCAGCAGTGAAGAAGCGAGGACTGAAGCTTTCTTT

v_call: TRBV11-2
d_call: TRBD1
j_call: TRBJ1-2
clone_size: .
cdr3_aa: CASSLEDRGIANYGYTF
cdr3_nt: TGTGCCAGCAGCTTAGAGGACAGGGGTATTGCTAACTATGGCTACACCTTC